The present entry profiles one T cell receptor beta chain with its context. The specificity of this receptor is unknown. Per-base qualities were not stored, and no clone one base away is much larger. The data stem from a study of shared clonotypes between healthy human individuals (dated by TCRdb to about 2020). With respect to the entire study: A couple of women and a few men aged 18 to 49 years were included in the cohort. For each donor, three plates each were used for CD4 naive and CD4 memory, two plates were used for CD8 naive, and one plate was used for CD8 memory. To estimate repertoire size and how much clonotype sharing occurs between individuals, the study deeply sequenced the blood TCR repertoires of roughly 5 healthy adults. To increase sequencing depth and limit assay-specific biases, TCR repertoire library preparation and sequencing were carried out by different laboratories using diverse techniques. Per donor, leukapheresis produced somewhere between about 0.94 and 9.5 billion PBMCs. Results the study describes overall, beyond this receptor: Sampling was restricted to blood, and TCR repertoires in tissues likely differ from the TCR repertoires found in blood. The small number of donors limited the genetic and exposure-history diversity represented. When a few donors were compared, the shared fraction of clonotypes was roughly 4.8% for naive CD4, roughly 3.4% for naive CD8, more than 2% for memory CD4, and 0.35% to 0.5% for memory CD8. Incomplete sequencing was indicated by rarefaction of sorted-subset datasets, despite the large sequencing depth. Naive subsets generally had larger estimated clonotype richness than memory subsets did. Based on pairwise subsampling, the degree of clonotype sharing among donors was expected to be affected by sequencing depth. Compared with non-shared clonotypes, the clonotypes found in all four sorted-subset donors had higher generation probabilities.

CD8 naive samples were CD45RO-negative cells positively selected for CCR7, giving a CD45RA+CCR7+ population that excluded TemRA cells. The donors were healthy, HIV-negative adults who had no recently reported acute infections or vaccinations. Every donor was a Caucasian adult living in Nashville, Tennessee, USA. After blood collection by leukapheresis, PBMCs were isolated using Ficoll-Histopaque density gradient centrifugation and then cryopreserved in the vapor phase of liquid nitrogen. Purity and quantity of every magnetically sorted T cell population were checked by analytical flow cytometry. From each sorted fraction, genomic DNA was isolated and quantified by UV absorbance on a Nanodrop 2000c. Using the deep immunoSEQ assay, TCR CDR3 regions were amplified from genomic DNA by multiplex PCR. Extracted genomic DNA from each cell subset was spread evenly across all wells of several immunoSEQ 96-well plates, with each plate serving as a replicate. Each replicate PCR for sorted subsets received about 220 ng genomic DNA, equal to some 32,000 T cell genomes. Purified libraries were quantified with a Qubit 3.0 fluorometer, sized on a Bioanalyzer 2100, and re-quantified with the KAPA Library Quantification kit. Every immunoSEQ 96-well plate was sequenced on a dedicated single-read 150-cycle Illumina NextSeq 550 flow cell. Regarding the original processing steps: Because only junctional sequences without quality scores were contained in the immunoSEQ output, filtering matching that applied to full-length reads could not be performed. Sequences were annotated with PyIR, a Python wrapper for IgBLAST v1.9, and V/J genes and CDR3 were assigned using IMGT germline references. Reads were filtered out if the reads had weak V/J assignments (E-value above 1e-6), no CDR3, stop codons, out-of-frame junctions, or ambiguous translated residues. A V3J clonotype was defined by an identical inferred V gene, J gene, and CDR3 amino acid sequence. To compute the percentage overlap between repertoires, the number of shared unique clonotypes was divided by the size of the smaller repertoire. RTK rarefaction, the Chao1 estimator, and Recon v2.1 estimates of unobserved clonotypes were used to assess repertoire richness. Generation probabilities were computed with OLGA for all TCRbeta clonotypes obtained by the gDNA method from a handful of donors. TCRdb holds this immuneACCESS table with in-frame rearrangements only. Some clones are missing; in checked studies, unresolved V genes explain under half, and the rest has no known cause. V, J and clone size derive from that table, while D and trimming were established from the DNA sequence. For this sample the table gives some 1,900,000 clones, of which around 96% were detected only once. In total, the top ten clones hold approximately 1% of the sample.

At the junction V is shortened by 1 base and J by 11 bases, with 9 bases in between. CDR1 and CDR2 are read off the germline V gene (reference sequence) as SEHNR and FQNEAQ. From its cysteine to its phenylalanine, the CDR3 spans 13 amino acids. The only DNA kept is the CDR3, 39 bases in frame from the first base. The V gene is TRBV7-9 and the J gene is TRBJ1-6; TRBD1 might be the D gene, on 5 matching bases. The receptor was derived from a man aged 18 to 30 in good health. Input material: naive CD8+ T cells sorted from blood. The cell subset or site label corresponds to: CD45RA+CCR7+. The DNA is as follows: TGTGCCAGCAGCTTAGATGCAGGGCCACCCCTCCACTTT. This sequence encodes CASSLDAGPPLHF.